Each of the 19 T cell receptor beta chains below was sequenced from the same sample in a study of blood T cell repertoires in COVID-19. TCRdb's copy holds only in-frame clones and misses some; the assay was immunoSEQ multiplex PCR. The data show over 85,000 clones, under 75% seen once. Sequenced material: peripheral blood. The receptors originated from a woman aged 60-75 years with acute or convalescent COVID-19.

This rearrangement joins TRBV30 to TRBJ2-2, with a weak D call TRBD1 (6 bases). The CDR3 consists of 15 residues. From germline, CDR1 is GTSNPN and CDR2 SVGIG (reference sequence). V gave up 2 bases and J gave up 1 base, with 11 bases separating them. The CDR3 reads CAWSKKGQNTGELFF. Here the CDR3 DNA reads TGTGCCTGGAGTAAAAAGGGACAGAACACCGGGGAGCTGTTTTTT.

J is TRBJ1-2 and V is TRBV6-2 or TRBV6-3; D gene uncertain. The CDR3 consists of 15 residues. Germline assignment: CDR1 MNHEY and CDR2 SVGEGT. Trimming took off 1 base at V and 4 bases at J, with 13 bases between the two ends. CDR3 in DNA: TGTGCCAGCAGTTACTTCAAAACTCCGATCTATGGCTACACCTTC. Its protein is CASSYFKTPIYGYTF.

Remarks on this clone: An end of the junction differs from the germline gene, which may be a read error. The chain employs TRBV29-1 and TRBJ1-4; possibly TRBD1 for D (6 bases). This CDR3 is built from 15 residues. Germline V gene lookup returns CDR1 SQVTM and CDR2 ANQGSEA. The CDR3 loop is CSVKESGGLNEKLFF. CDR3 DNA sequence: TGCAGCGTTAAAGAAAGTGGGGGCCTAAATGAAAAACTGTTTTTT. Supplemented by reference TRBV29-1 and TRBJ1-4, the full variable domain reads SAVISQKPSRDICQRGTSLTIQCQVDSQVTMMFWYRQQPGQSLTLIATANQGSEATYESGFVIDKFPISRPNLTFSTLTVSNMSPEDSSIYLCSVKESGGLNEKLFFGSGTQLSVL.

This clone occurred once. The V gene is TRBV5-6, the J gene TRBJ1-2; no firm D call. The CDR3 is 11 amino acids. Trimming left V 3 bases short and J 8 bases short, with 8 bases between. CDR1 SGHDT and CDR2 YYEEEE come from the germline V gene. The CDR3, as DNA: TGTGCCAGCAGCTCTAGCCTGGGCTACACCTTC. Its protein product is CASSSSLGYTF.

The chain recombines TRBV7-8 with TRBJ1-5, with D hard to call. The CDR3 totals 14 residues. V was clipped by 0 bases and J by 4 bases, with 7 bases between them. Per germline, CDR1 SGHVS and CDR2 FQNEAQ. In DNA, the CDR3 is TGTGCCAGCAGCTTAGCGAGGTCTAATCAGCCCCAGCATTTT. Residues: CASSLARSNQPQHF.

The chain combines TRBV14 with TRBJ2-5; 10 bases line up with TRBD1. Germline CDR1 SGHDN, CDR2 FVKESK. This CDR3 comprises 15 residues. J was trimmed by 1 base and V by 5 bases; bases with no gene match: 4. CDR3 in amino acids: CASSYRTGGQETQYF. As DNA, the CDR3 is TGTGCCAGCAGCTACAGGACAGGGGGCCAAGAGACCCAGTACTTC.

This clone was seen just once. The V and J genes are TRBV30 and TRBJ1-6; TRBD1 agrees at 7 bases. The junction had 5 bases not matched to a gene; V was cut back by 2 bases and J by 7 bases. The CDR3 has 14 amino acids. Germline V gene lookup returns CDR1 GTSNPN and CDR2 SVGIG (reference sequence). This CDR3 reads CAWSQIRGNSPLHF. CDR3 DNA sequence: TGTGCCTGGAGTCAAATCAGGGGGAATTCACCCCTCCACTTT.

This clone is a singleton in its sample. The V gene is TRBV5-1, the J gene TRBJ2-7; 8 bases agree with TRBD1. The V segment lost 0 bases and the J segment 2 bases; nucleotides outside the gene matches: 1. The CDR3 is 14 amino acids. The germline gives CDR1 SGHRS, CDR2 YFSETQ. The CDR3 loop is CASSLAGQAYEQYF. The CDR3 DNA is TGCGCCAGCAGCTTGGCGGGACAGGCCTACGAGCAGTACTTC. Filled out from reference TRBV5-1 and TRBJ2-7, the complete variable domain reads KAGVTQTPRYLIKTRGQQVTLSCSPISGHRSVSWYQQTPGQGLQFLFEYFSETQRNKGNFPGRFSGRQFSNSRSEMNVSTLELGDSALYLCASSLAGQAYEQYFGPGTRLTVT.

CDR3 nucleotide sequence: TGTGCCAGCTCTGAGGACAGGCATCAGCCCCAGCATTTT. The encoded protein is CASSEDRHQPQHF. The chain links TRBV18 to TRBJ1-5; 7 bases are a match to TRBD1. The CDR3 has 13 amino acids. With 6 bases clipped from V and 5 bases from J, the junction kept 4 bases outside the gene matches. Germline loops: CDR1 KGHSH, CDR2 LQKENI. The full variable domain, completed using reference TRBV18 and TRBJ1-5, is NAGVMQNPRHLVRRRGQEARLRCSPMKGHSHVYWYRQLPEEGLKFMVYLQKENIIDESGMPKERFSAEFPKEGPSILRIQQVVRGDSAAYFCASSEDRHQPQHFGDGTRLSIL.

A few counts support this clone. This rearrangement joins TRBV6-5 to TRBJ2-1; no clear D. The germline V gene encodes CDR1 MNHEY and CDR2 SVGAGI. The V end lost 7 bases, the J end lost 9 bases, and 16 bases lay between the germline ends. The CDR3 extends over 13 amino acids. CDR3 amino acids: CASNPGIYGEQFF. The DNA for the CDR3 is TGTGCCAGCAACCCAGGAATTTACGGTGAGCAGTTCTTC.

This clone was recorded once. The chain links TRBV9 to TRBJ1-2; the D is unclear. Germline V gene data show CDR1 as SGDLS and CDR2 as YYNGEE. Trimming left V 0 bases short and J 6 bases short, with 12 bases between. The CDR3 contains 14 residues. CDR3 amino acids: CASSVAPGRDGYTF. Written as DNA, the CDR3 is TGTGCCAGCAGCGTAGCCCCGGGTCGGGATGGCTACACCTTC.

This rearrangement joins TRBV6-1 to TRBJ1-4; 9 positions match TRBD1. CDR3 length equals 17 residues. V dropped 4 bases and J dropped 7; count of bases not matched to a gene: 13. CDR1 and CDR2 (germline): MNHNS, SASEGT. This CDR3 is CASSGGTGSEEGEKLFF. As DNA, the CDR3 is TGTGCCAGCAGTGGGGGGACAGGGAGTGAGGAAGGTGAAAAACTGTTTTTT.

The CDR3 bases are TGTGCCAGCAGCCAGGGGACAGGGGGATTCTCTGGAAACACCATATATTTT. Its protein product is CASSQGTGGFSGNTIYF. V is TRBV4-2 and J is TRBJ1-3, with TRBD1 matching over 11 bases. The V gene end was trimmed by 3 bases and the J gene end by 0 bases; junction bases not matched to a gene: 4. The length of the CDR3 is 17 residues. The germline V gene encodes CDR1 LGHNA and CDR2 YNFKEQ.

The CDR3 DNA reads TGTGCCAGCAGTTTATTCTCCAGGAATAATTCACCCCTCCACTTT. Its protein product is CASSLFSRNNSPLHF. The chain has TRBV27 and TRBJ1-6; D unresolved. CDR3 length equals 15 residues. Trimming shortened V by 1 base and J by 5 bases, and 9 bases separated the two germline ends. Per germline, CDR1 MNHEY and CDR2 SMNVEV (reference sequence).

This rearrangement joins TRBV7-9 to TRBJ1-6; D is undetermined. The germline CDR1 and CDR2 sequences are SEHNR and FQNEAQ (reference sequence). This CDR3 is built from 16 residues. Trimming pared 5 bases from V and 5 bases from J, leaving 16 bases between. The CDR3 DNA reads TGTGCCAGCAGCCAATTCCTAACAGCCAATAATTCACCCCTCCACTTT. This sequence encodes CASSQFLTANNSPLHF.

The chain employs TRBV7-9 and TRBJ1-2, with D possibly matching TRBD1 (6 bases). V shed 5 bases and J shed 2 bases, with 18 bases lying between them. In germline, CDR1 is SEHNR, CDR2 FQNEAQ (reference sequence). The CDR3 is 16 residues long. The chain's CDR3 is CASSEGWVGGNYGYTF. The CDR3 DNA reads as TGTGCCAGCAGCGAAGGCTGGGTAGGGGGAAACTATGGCTACACCTTC.

The J gene is TRBJ1-1, the V gene TRBV5-1, with D perhaps matching TRBD1 (5 bases). From germline, CDR1 is SGHRS and CDR2 YFSETQ. The germline V and J ends were trimmed by 5 bases and 1 base, with 9 bases remaining between them. CDR3 length: 13 amino acids. The CDR3 nucleotides read TGCGCCAGCAGTCGGACACAGAACACTGAAGCTTTCTTT. Translating it yields CASSRTQNTEAFF.

The chain uses TRBV2 and TRBJ1-1; the D is unclear. The CDR3 is 15 amino acids. Germline V gene lookup returns CDR1 SNHLY and CDR2 FYNNEI. V dropped 6 bases and J dropped 5 bases, with 19 bases sitting between them. CDR3 amino acids: CASRKDSTTGTEAFF. CDR3 coding DNA: TGTGCCAGCAGGAAGGATTCAACCACGGGGACTGAAGCTTTCTTT.

The CDR3 reads CASVQGASSPLHF. For the CDR3, the DNA is TGTGCCAGCGTCCAGGGGGCTTCCTCACCCCTCCACTTT. The chain employs TRBV2 and TRBJ1-6; 8 bases agree with TRBD1. Germline V lookup: CDR1 SNHLY, CDR2 FYNNEI. V trimming: 8 bases; J trimming: 10 bases; junction bases outside the gene matches: 7. CDR3 length: 13 amino acids.